A single TCR beta chain is shown here with its context. Antigen unknown. Donors were nominally healthy when sampled, though unrecorded immune exposures were likely. The CDR3 loop spans 15 amino acids. V shed 4 bases and J 0 bases; nucleotides not matched to a gene: 6. The germline CDR1 and CDR2 sequences are SGHRS and YFSETQ. PCR primers comprised 60 Vbeta and 13 Jbeta primers. The protocol was immunoSEQ multiplex PCR, while the TCRdb copy is restricted to in-frame clones and leaves out a portion. The table includes about 120,000 clones, 75% to 90% detected once. These data belong to a study of cytomegalovirus exposure and HLA in healthy donors. Study-level findings and limits: A later analysis reportedly found fewer N-insertions in an Asian-associated ancestry cluster than the roughly 670-donor mean. A few V segments could not be told apart, such as TRBV6-2 and TRBV6-3, and were left out.

The genes are TRBV5-1 and TRBJ1-1, with 7 positions matching TRBD1. The sample was PBMCs. The sequence came from a man between 40 and 49 years old in good health and CMV-seronegative. The CDR3 DNA sequence: TGCGCCAGCAGCGCTACACAGGGGTTGAACACTGAAGCTTTCTTT. Protein product: CASSATQGLNTEAFF.